The 27 T cell receptor beta chains presented below share a single source sample, sequenced in a study of T cell changes during pregnancy in multiple sclerosis. Method: immunoSEQ multiplex PCR; TCRdb's copy keeps in-frame clones and lacks some. The repertoire has under 75,000 clones, roughly 91% of them found once; the top ten carry about 0.31%. This specimen was CD4+ T cells from peripheral blood mononuclear cells, taken after pregnancy. The origin of the receptors is a female donor with multiple sclerosis, enrolled in a pregnancy study.

The V and J genes are TRBV6-1 and TRBJ2-7; maybe TRBD2 (6 bases). The ends were cut back, 2 bases at V and 0 bases at J, with 11 bases in the middle. Germline V gene lookup returns CDR1 MNHNS and CDR2 SASEGT. The CDR3 is 15 amino acids. CDR3 sequence reads: CASSERDGSSYEQYF. CDR3 sequence (DNA): TGTGCCAGCAGTGAACGGGACGGGAGCTCCTACGAGCAGTACTTC.

With respect to this clone: Additional DNA sequences in this sample encode the identical CDR3. This rearrangement joins TRBV6-4 to TRBJ1-5; TRBD1 matches at 7 bases. CDR3 length: 13 residues. Germline CDR1 is MRHNA and CDR2 is SNTAGT. The V gene end was trimmed by 8 bases and the J gene end by 7 bases; junction bases not matched to a gene: 8. The CDR3 protein is CASAEGARQPQHF. The CDR3 coding sequence is TGTGCCAGCGCTGAGGGGGCACGGCAGCCCCAGCATTTT.

For the CDR3, the DNA is TGTGCCAGCAGGGGGACAGCGCACGAAGGCTACACCTTC. Protein sequence: CASRGTAHEGYTF. The rearrangement joins TRBV6-5 to TRBJ1-2; TRBD1 aligns across 7 bases. The germline V gene encodes CDR1 MNHEY and CDR2 SVGAGI. Unmatched junction bases numbered 9, after V lost 6 bases and J lost 8 bases. The CDR3 covers 13 residues.

This clone was seen just once. The gene calls are TRBV2 and TRBJ2-1; 7 bases align to TRBD2. This CDR3 comprises 12 residues. With V trimmed by 7 bases and J by 8 bases, 5 bases remained unmatched. In germline, CDR1 is SNHLY, CDR2 FYNNEI. CDR3 residues: CASTFRGDEQFF. Here the CDR3 DNA reads TGTGCCAGCACCTTCCGGGGGGATGAGCAGTTCTTC.

CDR3 DNA: TGTGCCAGCAGCTGGACTAGAGCGGCAGATACGCAGTATTTT. Its protein product is CASSWTRAADTQYF. This chain connects TRBV5-4 to TRBJ2-3; TRBD2 agrees at 7 bases. J gave up 4 bases and V 3 bases, and 5 bases lay outside the gene matches. The CDR3 covers 14 residues. CDR1 and CDR2 from the germline V gene are SGHNT and YYREEE (reference sequence).

The chain joins TRBV5-1 to TRBJ1-4; D ambiguous. Germline values: CDR1 SGHRS, CDR2 YFSETQ. The ends were cut back, 0 bases at V and 5 bases at J, with 8 bases in the middle. CDR3 length: 14 amino acids. CDR3 protein: CASSLDSRNEKLFF. DNA of the CDR3: TGCGCCAGCAGCTTGGACAGCAGGAATGAAAAACTGTTTTTT.

The chain employs TRBV11-2 and TRBJ1-1, with 7 bases aligning to TRBD1. The CDR3 has 17 amino acids. V dropped 2 bases and J dropped 2; count of bases not matched to a gene: 11. The germline CDR1 and CDR2 sequences are SGHAT and FQNNGV. The CDR3 spells CASSLQSGGRINTEAFF. The CDR3 region has the DNA TGTGCCAGCAGCTTACAGTCAGGGGGAAGGATCAACACTGAAGCTTTCTTT. The full variable domain, with the rest looked up from reference TRBV11-2 and TRBJ1-1, is EAGVAQSPRYKIIEKRQSVAFWCNPISGHATLYWYQQILGQGPKLLIQFQNNGVVDDSQLPKDRFSAERLKGVDSTLKIQPAKLEDSAVYLCASSLQSGGRINTEAFFGQGTRLTVV.

The CDR3 DNA reads TGTGCCAGCAGTCGCACCGGAGCGGGGGGGAACACCGGGGAGCTGTTTTTT. Protein product: CASSRTGAGGNTGELFF. The chain is built from TRBV5-6 and TRBJ2-2; TRBD2 matches 9 bases. The V gene's germline CDR1 is SGHDT and CDR2 YYEEEE. After removal of 5 bases from V and 1 base from J, the junction contained 9 bases not matched to a gene. The CDR3 loop spans 17 amino acids.

V usage is TRBV6-5 and J usage is TRBJ2-4, with D uncertain. The V end was cut by 6 bases, the J end by 0 bases, with 12 bases between. Per the germline V gene, CDR1 is MNHEY and CDR2 is SVGAGI. The CDR3 is 15 residues long. The CDR3: CASSPRLLAKNIQYF. The CDR3 bases are TGTGCCAGCAGCCCCCGACTCCTAGCCAAAAACATTCAGTACTTC.

This clone showed up just once. This rearrangement joins TRBV5-5 to TRBJ1-1; 7 bases agree with TRBD1. Looked up from germline, CDR1 is SGHKS and CDR2 is YYEKEE (reference sequence). The CDR3 has 16 residues. Trimming removed 0 bases from V and 11 bases from J; junction bases left unmatched: 16. CDR3 coding DNA: TGTGCCAGCAGCTTGGAAGGGGCCAGGGGGACACTCGAGGCTTTCTTT. Translation: CASSLEGARGTLEAFF.

The V gene is TRBV11-2, the J gene TRBJ2-7; 9 nucleotides match TRBD1. The CDR3 consists of 14 residues. Germline CDR1 is SGHAT and CDR2 is FQNNGV. V shed 5 bases and J 2 bases; nucleotides not matched to a gene: 4. The CDR3, as DNA: TGTGCCAGCAGCGCCCGACAGGGGGCCTACGAGCAGTACTTC. Its translation: CASSARQGAYEQYF.

V usage is TRBV19 and J usage is TRBJ1-1; the D gene is possibly TRBD1 (5 bases). The germline V gene has CDR1 LNHDA and CDR2 SQIVND (reference sequence). The CDR3 consists of 13 residues. V lost 11 bases and J 2 bases, leaving 15 bases between the germline ends. As DNA, the CDR3 is TGTGCCGTACGTTGGGGCTCTAACACTGAAGCTTTCTTT. Translating gives CAVRWGSNTEAFF.

The V gene is TRBV7-9, the J gene TRBJ1-5, with a possible D match to TRBD1 (5 bases). Germline assignment: CDR1 SEHNR and CDR2 FQNEAQ (reference sequence). The V gene lost 0 bases and the J gene lost 6 bases, with 12 bases spanning the gap. This CDR3 spans 15 amino acids. CDR3 sequence reads: CASSLAGGLAQPQHF. The CDR3 DNA sequence: TGTGCCAGCAGCTTAGCGGGGGGTTTAGCTCAGCCCCAGCATTTT.

This chain uses TRBV7-6 with TRBJ2-3; a possible D gene is TRBD2 (5 bases). V was pared by 4 bases and J by 6 bases, with 14 bases between. The CDR3 covers 14 residues. CDR1 and CDR2 from the germline V gene are SGHVS and FNYEAQ. The CDR3, as DNA: TGTGCCAGCAGCTCCCAGATAGCGCTTGATACGCAGTATTTT. This translates into CASSSQIALDTQYF.

This chain links TRBV25-1 with TRBJ1-1, with TRBD1 matching over 8 bases. Germline lookup yields CDR1 MGHDK and CDR2 SYGVNS. The CDR3 covers 17 residues. V was pared by 5 bases and J by 4 bases, with 15 bases of the junction left unmatched. The CDR3 is CASSRAGGAYRGTEAFF. The CDR3, as DNA: TGTGCCAGCAGTAGGGCAGGGGGCGCTTACAGAGGCACTGAAGCTTTCTTT.

V and J are TRBV29-1 and TRBJ1-1, with no clear D. The V end lost 2 bases, the J end lost 5 bases, and 12 bases lay between the germline ends. Looked up from germline, CDR1 is SQVTM and CDR2 is ANQGSEA. The CDR3 spans 13 residues. The CDR3 reads CSVELQAGTEAFF. Here the CDR3 DNA reads TGCAGCGTTGAACTCCAGGCGGGGACTGAAGCTTTCTTT.

The rearrangement uses TRBV7-3 and TRBJ1-3; D gene uncertain. The CDR3 is 16 residues long. The germline gives CDR1 SGHTA, CDR2 FQGTGA. The V end was cut by 5 bases, the J end by 2 bases, with 16 bases between. Here the CDR3 reads CASSHPGSPTGNTIYF. Here the CDR3 DNA reads TGTGCCAGCAGCCATCCAGGTTCCCCCACTGGAAACACCATATATTTT. The variable domain in full, with the rest retrieved from reference TRBV7-3 and TRBJ1-3, is GAGVSQTPSNKVTEKGKYVELRCDPISGHTALYWYRQSLGQGPEFLIYFQGTGAADDSGLPNDRFFAVRPEGSVSTLKIQRTERGDSAVYLCASSHPGSPTGNTIYFGEGSWLTVV.

About this clone itself: One junction end does not reproduce the germline sequence, and a read error may be involved. V usage is TRBV9 and J usage is TRBJ2-3, with D possibly TRBD1 on 5 matching bases. The CDR3 loop spans 14 amino acids. Germline assignment: CDR1 SGDLS and CDR2 YYNGEE. The CDR3: CASSVARTPSQVAF. CDR3 coding DNA: TGTGCCAGCAGCGTAGCTCGGACACCGTCCCAGGTAGCTTTT.

This CDR3 is CASSLVTGNGPNQPQHF. DNA for the CDR3: TGTGCCAGCAGTTTAGTTACAGGGAATGGCCCCAATCAGCCCCAGCATTTT. This chain links TRBV27 with TRBJ1-5; a possible D gene is TRBD1 (6 bases). Germline V gene lookup returns CDR1 MNHEY and CDR2 SMNVEV (reference sequence). This CDR3 contains 17 residues. V was pared by 2 bases and J by 3 bases, with 17 bases between.

J is TRBJ2-7 and V is TRBV7-9; the D gene is possibly TRBD1 (5 bases). CDR3 size: 14 residues. With 5 bases removed from V and 3 bases from J, the gap between germline ends came to 14 bases. Germline values: CDR1 SEHNR, CDR2 FQNEAQ (reference sequence). The CDR3 DNA is TGTGCCAGCAGCGAGGCCTCAGGGCACTACGAGCAGTACTTC. This codes for CASSEASGHYEQYF.

The chain uses TRBV30 and TRBJ2-2, with 8 positions matching TRBD1. From germline, CDR1 is GTSNPN and CDR2 SVGIG (reference sequence). V dropped 3 bases and J dropped 5; count of bases not matched to a gene: 11. The CDR3 consists of 16 residues. The CDR3 here is CAWSPLGTGRTGELFF. Here the CDR3 DNA reads TGTGCCTGGAGCCCTCTTGGGACAGGTCGGACCGGGGAGCTGTTTTTT.

The chain employs TRBV7-3 and TRBJ1-1; D not certain. This CDR3 has 14 amino acids. Deletions cut 5 bases from V and 4 bases from J, with 14 bases between. Germline loops: CDR1 SGHTA, CDR2 FQGTGA. The CDR3 here is CASSVDAGFTEAFF. As DNA, the CDR3 is TGTGCCAGCAGCGTAGATGCAGGATTCACTGAAGCTTTCTTT.

The chain recombines TRBV9 with TRBJ1-3; 7 nucleotides match TRBD1. Looked up from germline, CDR1 is SGDLS and CDR2 is YYNGEE. This CDR3 spans 18 amino acids. Trimming removed 3 bases from V and 0 bases from J; junction bases left unmatched: 12. CDR3 region: CASSAYLGQETSGNTIYF. The CDR3 DNA reads TGTGCCAGCAGCGCTTACCTCGGACAGGAAACCTCTGGAAACACCATATATTTT.

V gene TRBV2 combines with J gene TRBJ1-1; 9 positions match TRBD1. The germline gives CDR1 SNHLY, CDR2 FYNNEI. CDR3 length: 13 amino acids. Germline trimming cut 5 bases from V and 5 bases from J; bases unmatched to any gene: 3. The CDR3, as DNA: TGTGCCAGCAGTACAGGGGGCGGGACTGAAGCTTTCTTT. It specifies CASSTGGGTEAFF.

This rearrangement joins TRBV13 to TRBJ1-3; D is undetermined. V was shortened by 5 bases and J by 0 bases, with 11 bases between the two germline ends. The CDR3 runs to 15 residues. CDR1 is PRHDT and CDR2 is FYEKMQ in the germline V gene (reference sequence). The CDR3 DNA sequence: TGTGCCAGCAGCCCCATTCTGAGCTCTGGAAACACCATATATTTT. Its protein is CASSPILSSGNTIYF.

V usage is TRBV5-1 and J usage is TRBJ1-4; a possible D gene is TRBD1 (5 bases). Trimming took off 1 base at V and 8 bases at J, with 15 bases between the two ends. There are 15 residues in the CDR3. Per the germline V gene, CDR1 is SGHRS and CDR2 is YFSETQ. The CDR3 sequence is CASSLQSGLGEKLFF. DNA of the CDR3: TGCGCCAGCAGCTTGCAGTCAGGGTTAGGGGAAAAACTGTTTTTT.

The chain uses TRBV5-1 and TRBJ1-1; no reliable D call. The V end lost 0 bases, the J end lost 0 bases, and 12 bases lay between the germline ends. The V gene's germline CDR1 is SGHRS and CDR2 YFSETQ. CDR3 length: 16 amino acids. CDR3 loop: CASSLDASLVNTEAFF. The DNA of the CDR3 is TGCGCCAGCAGCTTGGATGCAAGTCTAGTGAACACTGAAGCTTTCTTT.